This T cell receptor (beta chain) appears in the sequencing data of a study of CD8 T cells in ankylosing spondylitis. The study, taken as a whole, reports: Ankylosing spondylitis blood seemed to carry a telltale TCR beta motif made of several highly homologous variants. Matched synovial fluid from ankylosing spondylitis patients was reported to be enriched for disease-linked clones.

The sample holds a few counts of this clonotype. Its cognate antigen is unknown. The TCR beta libraries were generated through quantitative 5'-RACE incorporating molecular barcodes. MiXCR was run by TCRdb on the 5' RACE reads, yielding one entry per CDR3 protein. The sample has 500,000 to 650,000 distinct CDR3 sequences, approximately 5.3% seen once. The CDR3 length is 14 residues. Trimming took off 3 bases at V and 5 bases at J, with 11 bases between the two ends. The origin of this receptor is a male donor with ankylosing spondylitis. The chain couples TRBV12-3 or TRBV12-4 to TRBJ2-1; D may be TRBD2 (5 bases). The sequenced sample was blood, either unsorted or a sorted T cell fraction (not recorded which). The CDR3 coding sequence is TGTGCCAGCAGTTTCGTAAAGACTAACAATGAGCAGTTCTTC. Translating it yields CASSFVKTNNEQFF.